These 21 T cell receptor beta chains came from one sample sequenced in a study of CD8+ T cells in alopecia areata. Extraction of RNA preceded its reverse transcription into cDNA, which served as the sequencing template. Sequencing used immunoSEQ multiplex PCR; TCRdb keeps in-frame clones, though not all of them. This table holds 130,000 to 150,000 clones, roughly 50% found once. The sequencing input was CD4+ T cells sorted from blood. The receptor set was obtained from a human donor with alopecia areata.

This sequence joins TRBV27 and TRBJ2-1; 9 nucleotides agree with TRBD2. Trimming took 11 bases from V and 7 from J; bases not matched to a gene: 9. CDR3 length: 13 residues. Germline loops: CDR1 MNHEY, CDR2 SMNVEV (reference sequence). The CDR3 DNA sequence: TGTGCCTCCGGGCGGGAGGGCCTGAATGAGCAGTTCTTC. It encodes CASGREGLNEQFF.

The J gene is TRBJ2-4, the V gene TRBV4-2; 12 positions match TRBD2. The V and J ends lost 1 base and 1 base, in that order; junction bases with no gene match: 5. CDR3 size: 18 residues. CDR1 and CDR2 (germline): LGHNA, YNFKEQ. The CDR3 region has the DNA TGTGCCAGCAGCCAAGCTGGGCTAGCGGGAGGGGCCAAAAACATTCAGTACTTC. Translated: CASSQAGLAGGAKNIQYF.

This clone was seen a few times. This chain connects TRBV11-2 to TRBJ1-3, with a possible D match to TRBD1 (5 bases). Germline V gene data show CDR1 as SGHAT and CDR2 as FQNNGV. The V gene lost 2 bases and the J gene lost 4 bases, with 15 bases spanning the gap. The CDR3 consists of 16 residues. DNA for the CDR3: TGTGCCAGCAGCTTAATTTCCTGGGGGTCAGGAAACACCATATATTTT. Translating it yields CASSLISWGSGNTIYF.

This clone was observed a few times. V is TRBV9 and J is TRBJ1-3; D is undetermined. The CDR3 runs to 15 residues. V lost 0 bases, J lost 0 bases, and 7 bases lay in between. The germline V gene has CDR1 SGDLS and CDR2 YYNGEE. CDR3 sequence reads: CASSVGTVSGNTIYF. CDR3 nucleotides: TGTGCCAGCAGCGTAGGAACGGTCTCTGGAAACACCATATATTTT.

This clone was recorded a few times. This chain joins TRBV19 and TRBJ2-2; the D gene is possibly TRBD1 (5 bases). Germline values: CDR1 LNHDA, CDR2 SQIVND (reference sequence). V was clipped by 2 bases and J by 0 bases, with 10 bases between them. The CDR3 has 16 residues. CDR3 nucleotides: TGTGCCAGTAGTATAACGCAGGGCGCGAACACCGGGGAGCTGTTTTTT. Translated: CASSITQGANTGELFF.

The rearrangement uses TRBV6-1 and TRBJ2-1; D is unclear. Germline V gene sequence: CDR1 MNHNS, CDR2 SASEGT. The CDR3 spans 12 residues. Deletions cut 0 bases from V and 8 bases from J, with 5 bases between. The CDR3 DNA reads as TGTGCCAGCAGTGAAGCACTCCATGAGCAGTTCTTC. Its protein product is CASSEALHEQFF.

The gene calls are TRBV7-3 and TRBJ1-2; no clear D. The CDR3 sequence is 15 residues long. Between the trimmed V and J ends, which lost 2 bases and 9 bases, there was a span of 19 bases. Germline V lookup: CDR1 SGHTA, CDR2 FQGTGA. CDR3 protein: CASSLSFQWEDSYTF. DNA for the CDR3: TGTGCCAGCAGCTTATCTTTCCAATGGGAGGATAGCTACACCTTC.

This clone was seen a few times. The V gene is TRBV5-4, the J gene TRBJ2-5; TRBD2 aligns across 7 bases. Germline lookup yields CDR1 SGHNT and CDR2 YYREEE (reference sequence). The V segment lost 1 base and the J segment 3 bases; nucleotides outside the gene matches: 0. The CDR3 contains 13 residues. CDR3 residues: CASSLLAEETQYF. The CDR3 DNA reads as TGTGCCAGCAGCTTGCTAGCGGAAGAGACCCAGTACTTC.

The V gene is TRBV5-1, the J gene TRBJ2-1, with TRBD2 matching over 9 bases. Trimming cost V 1 base and J 6 bases; bases outside gene matches: 5. The V gene's germline CDR1 is SGHRS and CDR2 YFSETQ. CDR3 length: 15 amino acids. The CDR3 is CASSLSSGNSNEQFF. The CDR3, as DNA: TGCGCCAGCAGCTTGTCTAGCGGGAATAGCAATGAGCAGTTCTTC.

V usage is TRBV7-9 and J usage is TRBJ2-4; tentatively, D is TRBD2 (5 bases). The V end lost 4 bases, the J end lost 7 bases, and 17 bases lay between the germline ends. The CDR3 is made up of 15 amino acids. CDR1 and CDR2 (germline): SEHNR, FQNEAQ (reference sequence). The CDR3 DNA follows: TGTGCCAGCAGCTCGATCCGGGTCGGGAAGAACATTCAGTACTTC. Translating gives CASSSIRVGKNIQYF.

The V and J genes are TRBV9 and TRBJ2-3; TRBD2 aligns across 7 bases. This CDR3 contains 15 residues. The germline V gene encodes CDR1 SGDLS and CDR2 YYNGEE. V shed 6 bases, J shed 6 bases, and the junction held 13 bases outside the gene matches. The DNA of the CDR3 is TGTGCCAGCACACGACGCGGGAGTTTCGCCGATACGCAGTATTTT. It translates to CASTRRGSFADTQYF.

The chain combines TRBV7-3 with TRBJ2-1; no definite D call. Germline CDR1 and CDR2: SGHTA and FQGTGA. Between the trimmed V and J ends, which lost 4 bases and 4 bases, there was a span of 14 bases. The CDR3 sequence is 15 residues long. The CDR3, as DNA: TGTGCCAGCAGCTACGGTGGCGTAACTTACAATGAGCAGTTCTTC. This gives the protein CASSYGGVTYNEQFF.

As to this clone: Sequence at one end of the junction differs from germline and may be a read error. The chain links TRBV28 to TRBJ1-1, with D uncertain. Germline CDR1 is MDHEN and CDR2 is SYDVKM. The CDR3 has 15 amino acids. CDR3 in amino acids: CASSLPPTVNTEAFF. CDR3 nucleotides: TGTGCCAGCAGTTTACCCCCCACAGTGAACACTGAAGCCTTCTTT.

In this sample, this clone turned up once. The chain has TRBV27 and TRBJ2-5; TRBD1 matches at 9 bases. This CDR3 spans 13 amino acids. V shed 6 bases, J shed 5 bases, and the junction held 4 bases outside the gene matches. The germline CDR1 and CDR2 sequences are MNHEY and SMNVEV (reference sequence). CDR3 nucleotides: TGTGCCAGCAGCAACAGGGGGCGCGAGACCCAGTACTTC. Translating gives CASSNRGRETQYF.

The chain carries TRBV29-1 and TRBJ1-1, with TRBD1 identical over 8 bases. The CDR3 extends over 13 amino acids. Germline V lookup: CDR1 SQVTM, CDR2 ANQGSEA. After removal of 4 bases from V and 2 bases from J, the junction contained 3 bases not matched to a gene. CDR3 nucleotides: TGCAGCGTTGGGGACAGGACAAACACTGAAGCTTTCTTT. Residues: CSVGDRTNTEAFF.

The J gene is TRBJ2-3, the V gene TRBV28, with D possibly being TRBD2 (5 bases). Germline CDR1 is MDHEN and CDR2 is SYDVKM. Trimming took off 3 bases at V and 8 bases at J, with 12 bases between the two ends. The CDR3 contains 13 residues. The CDR3 spells CASSFQGGATQYF. Here the CDR3 DNA reads TGTGCCAGCAGTTTTCAAGGAGGAGCTACGCAGTATTTT.

This clone turned up a few times. The chain is built from TRBV19 and TRBJ2-3, with 7 bases lining up with TRBD1. The CDR3 runs 16 residues. Germline-derived CDR1 and CDR2 are LNHDA and SQIVND (reference sequence). The trim removed 4 bases at V and 3 bases at J, leaving 10 bases unmatched. The DNA of the CDR3 is TGTGCCAGTAGTACCGTACAGGGGAGTCTAACAGATACGCAGTATTTT. Amino acid sequence: CASSTVQGSLTDTQYF.

This chain uses TRBV29-1 with TRBJ2-3; D is undetermined. Germline V lookup: CDR1 SQVTM, CDR2 ANQGSEA. CDR3 size: 14 residues. Trimming removed 1 base from V and 1 base from J, with 9 bases in between. The CDR3 protein is CSVEGIRGTDTQYF. The CDR3 DNA reads as TGCAGCGTTGAAGGCATCCGAGGCACAGATACGCAGTATTTT.

This chain uses TRBV5-1 with TRBJ2-7; D is undetermined. Germline assignment: CDR1 SGHRS and CDR2 YFSETQ. This CDR3 spans 13 amino acids. V gave up 1 base and J gave up 2 bases, with 7 bases separating them. Here the CDR3 DNA reads TGCGCCAGCAGCTTGACACCAGCCTACGAGCAGTACTTC. Its protein product is CASSLTPAYEQYF.

The CDR3 loop is CAISRGDSYEKLFF. The CDR3 DNA sequence: TGTGCCATAAGTAGGGGGGACAGCTATGAAAAACTGTTTTTT. V and J are TRBV28 and TRBJ1-4; TRBD1 aligns across 7 bases. Trimming took 10 bases from V and 6 from J; bases not matched to a gene: 11. CDR3 length: 14 amino acids. The germline V gene has CDR1 MDHEN and CDR2 SYDVKM.

This sequence joins TRBV9 and TRBJ2-3; weak D call: TRBD2 (5 bases). The germline V gene has CDR1 SGDLS and CDR2 YYNGEE. V lost 0 bases and J lost 7, with 9 bases in between. The length of the CDR3 is 13 residues. The CDR3: CASSVGGRNTQYF. In DNA, the CDR3 is TGTGCCAGCAGCGTAGGCGGGCGGAATACGCAGTATTTT. Using reference TRBV9 and TRBJ2-3 for the parts outside the CDR3, the full variable domain is DSGVTQTPKHLITATGQRVTLRCSPRSGDLSVYWYQQSLDQGLQFLIQYYNGEERAKGNILERFSAQQFPDLHSELNLSSLELGDSALYFCASSVGGRNTQYFGPGTRLTVL.